Below, 14 T cell receptor beta chains from the same sample are listed, as sequenced in a study of blood T cell repertoires in COVID-19. The method was immunoSEQ multiplex PCR; TCRdb's version includes in-frame clones alone and lacks a portion of them. Found here are about 160,000 clones, roughly 84% of them singletons; the top ten hold 1% to 1.2%. Material: peripheral blood. These receptors were collected from a man in his forties with acute or convalescent COVID-19.

V gene TRBV6-5 combines with J gene TRBJ1-2; possibly TRBD1 for D (6 bases). V dropped 2 bases and J dropped 4 bases, with 14 bases sitting between them. The CDR3 covers 15 residues. CDR1 MNHEY and CDR2 SVGAGI come from the germline V gene. The CDR3 DNA follows: TGTGCCAGCAGTTACACCCCCACAGGGCTCTATGGCTACACCTTC. This sequence encodes CASSYTPTGLYGYTF.

The chain is built from TRBV28 and TRBJ1-6; D might be TRBD1 (6 bases). In germline, CDR1 is MDHEN, CDR2 SYDVKM. Trimming cost V 3 bases and J 7 bases, with 10 bases left between them. This CDR3 contains 14 residues. The CDR3 sequence is CASSFQGSNSPLHF. CDR3 sequence (DNA): TGTGCCAGCAGTTTTCAGGGGTCAAATTCACCCCTCCACTTT. Using reference TRBV28 and TRBJ1-6 for the parts outside the CDR3, the full variable domain is DVKVTQSSRYLVKRTGEKVFLECVQDMDHENMFWYRQDPGLGLRLIYFSYDVKMKEKGDIPEGYSVSREKKERFSLILESASTNQTSMYLCASSFQGSNSPLHFGNGTRLTVT.

The rearrangement joins TRBV5-8 to TRBJ1-2; no clear D gene. The CDR3 runs 12 residues. V was trimmed by 2 bases and J by 5 bases, leaving 7 bases between them. Germline CDR1 is SGHTS and CDR2 is YDEGEE. CDR3: CASSFKEYGYTF. Written as DNA, the CDR3 is TGTGCCAGCAGCTTTAAGGAGTATGGCTACACCTTC.

The gene calls are TRBV10-3 and TRBJ1-4; D is possibly TRBD1 (5 bases). Trimming cost V 2 bases and J 4 bases, with 11 bases left between them. Germline lookup yields CDR1 ENHRY and CDR2 SYGVKD. The CDR3 contains 15 residues. The CDR3 here is CAISESKGNNEKLFF. The CDR3 coding sequence is TGTGCCATCAGTGAGAGTAAGGGGAATAATGAAAAACTGTTTTTT.

The chain couples TRBV5-1 to TRBJ2-3; 9 nucleotides match TRBD2. The CDR3 runs to 15 residues. Germline CDR1 and CDR2: SGHRS and YFSETQ. The V gene end was trimmed by 9 bases and the J gene end by 4 bases; junction bases not matched to a gene: 12. In DNA, the CDR3 is TGCGCCACCACCTTGGGTAGCGGGGGTGCAGATACGCAGTATTTT. It codes for CATTLGSGGADTQYF.

This chain joins TRBV19 and TRBJ1-5; 7 bases line up with TRBD1. With V trimmed by 8 bases and J by 1 base, 8 bases remained unmatched. Per the germline V gene, CDR1 is LNHDA and CDR2 is SQIVND (reference sequence). CDR3 length: 15 amino acids. CDR3 protein: CASSGGRGSNQPQHF. Here the CDR3 DNA reads TGTGCCAGTTCAGGGGGTCGCGGGAGCAATCAGCCCCAGCATTTT.

This chain links TRBV12-5 with TRBJ1-2; the match to TRBD1 covers 10 bases. Germline trimming cut 5 bases from V and 4 bases from J; bases unmatched to any gene: 7. Looked up from germline, CDR1 is LGHNT and CDR2 is FRNRAP. The CDR3 sequence is 15 residues long. CDR3 coding DNA: TGTGCTAGTGGTCTCGGACAGGGGGGTGCCTATGGCTACACCTTC. Its protein is CASGLGQGGAYGYTF. The whole variable domain, filled in from reference TRBV12-5 and TRBJ1-2, reads DARVTQTPRHKVTEMGQEVTMRCQPILGHNTVFWYRQTMMQGLELLAYFRNRAPLDDSGMPKDRFSAEMPDATLATLKIQPSEPRDSAVYFCASGLGQGGAYGYTFGSGTRLTVV.

The chain has TRBV30 and TRBJ1-5; tentative D call: TRBD1 (5 bases). Germline V gives CDR1 GTSNPN, CDR2 SVGIG (reference sequence). The CDR3 is 16 residues long. Trimming left V 0 bases short and J 1 base short, with 13 bases between. CDR3: CAWSVPRAGSNQPQHF. The DNA for the CDR3 is TGTGCCTGGAGTGTGCCCAGGGCGGGAAGCAATCAGCCCCAGCATTTT.

The chain is built from TRBV5-1 and TRBJ2-3, with 7 bases matching TRBD1. This CDR3 has 16 residues. In germline, CDR1 is SGHRS, CDR2 YFSETQ. The ends lost 0 bases at V and 1 base at J; junction bases unmatched: 5. The CDR3 sequence: CASSLEGARGTDTQYF. DNA for the CDR3: TGCGCCAGCAGCTTGGAGGGGGCCAGGGGCACAGATACGCAGTATTTT.

This sequence joins TRBV11-2 and TRBJ2-2; TRBD1 aligns across 7 bases. V shed 6 bases, J shed 1 base, and the junction held 11 bases outside the gene matches. CDR1 and CDR2 from the germline V gene are SGHAT and FQNNGV. This CDR3 has 17 residues. The CDR3 sequence: CASRSIKHRGNTGELFF. Written as DNA, the CDR3 is TGTGCCAGCAGGTCGATAAAGCACAGGGGGAACACCGGGGAGCTGTTTTTT.

The V and J genes are TRBV3-1 (or the pseudogene TRBV3-2) and TRBJ2-5; D is possibly TRBD1 (5 bases). The length of the CDR3 is 14 residues. The germline V and J ends were trimmed by 4 bases and 3 bases, with 12 bases remaining between them. Germline V gene data show CDR1 as LGHDT and CDR2 as YNNKEL (reference sequence). The CDR3 DNA is TGTGCCAGCAGCCCAACCCCCAGGGAAGAGACCCAGTACTTC. Its translation: CASSPTPREETQYF.

V gene TRBV30 combines with J gene TRBJ2-1; maybe TRBD2 (6 bases). The CDR3 is 17 residues long. Germline V gene lookup returns CDR1 GTSNPN and CDR2 SVGIG (reference sequence). The V gene lost 4 bases and the J gene lost 12 bases, with 31 bases spanning the gap. As DNA, the CDR3 is TGTGCCTGGAACCCGGGGGTAGCGGCCCTTGTAGATACTCCGCAGTTCTTC. Protein product: CAWNPGVAALVDTPQFF.

A single count supports this clone. The CDR3 nucleotides read TGTGCCAGCAGTGAGCGGACAGGGGGCTACAATGAGCAGTTCTTC. This encodes CASSERTGGYNEQFF. This chain links TRBV6-2 or TRBV6-3 with TRBJ2-1; 10 nucleotides match TRBD1. Germline CDR1 reads MNHEY; CDR2 reads SVGEGT. This CDR3 is 15 amino acids long. V shed 5 bases, J shed 3 bases, and the junction held 4 bases outside the gene matches.

The CDR3 region has the DNA TGTGCCAGTAGTATAGACCTTTCAGGGGATGGAAATCAGCCCCAGCATTTT. Amino acid sequence: CASSIDLSGDGNQPQHF. This chain uses TRBV19 with TRBJ1-5; D may be TRBD1 (6 bases). V lost 0 bases and J 4 bases, leaving 16 bases between the germline ends. This CDR3 has 17 residues. Germline-derived CDR1 and CDR2 are LNHDA and SQIVND (reference sequence).